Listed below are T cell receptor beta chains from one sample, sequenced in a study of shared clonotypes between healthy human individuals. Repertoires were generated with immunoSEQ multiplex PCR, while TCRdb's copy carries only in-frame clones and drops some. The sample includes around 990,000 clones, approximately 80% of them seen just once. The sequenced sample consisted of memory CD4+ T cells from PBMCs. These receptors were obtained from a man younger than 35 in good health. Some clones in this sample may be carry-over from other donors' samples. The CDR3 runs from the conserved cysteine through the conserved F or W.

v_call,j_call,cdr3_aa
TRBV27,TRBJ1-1,CASSSRQGNTEAFF
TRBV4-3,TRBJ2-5,CASSQDVSETQYF
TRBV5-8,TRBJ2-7,CASSLAPDSSYEQYF
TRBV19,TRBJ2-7,CASSPRDTSYEQYF
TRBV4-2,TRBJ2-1,CASSQTSGRYNEQFF
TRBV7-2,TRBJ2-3,CASSLVGQGTDTQYF
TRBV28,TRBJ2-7,CASSFSGQGFYEQYF
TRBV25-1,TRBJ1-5,CASSPSVGSNQPQHF
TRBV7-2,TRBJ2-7,CASSPRRTSSRYEQYF
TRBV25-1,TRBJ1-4,CASSEVTGLAEKLFF
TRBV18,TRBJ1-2,CASSPGQGRDGYTF
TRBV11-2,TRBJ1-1,CASKIGLMNTEAFF
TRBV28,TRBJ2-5,CASSVPGLQQETQYF
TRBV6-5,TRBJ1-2,CATFQAGNGYTF
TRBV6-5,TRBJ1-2,CASSTLEASYGYTF
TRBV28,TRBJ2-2,CASSKRASHSVTGELFF
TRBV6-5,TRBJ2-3,CASSDRGLGTDTQYF
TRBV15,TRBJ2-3,CATSRGVLAGRTDTQYF
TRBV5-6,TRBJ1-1,CASSEWTGNTEAFF
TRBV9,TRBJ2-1,CASINKGARNEQFF
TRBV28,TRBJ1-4,CASRQGEGLSKKLFF
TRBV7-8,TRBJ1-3,CASSSGTVGNTIYF
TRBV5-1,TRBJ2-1,CASSLGGTASSYNEQFF
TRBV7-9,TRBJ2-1,CASSLVDPHEQFF
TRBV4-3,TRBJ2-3,CASSQAPQPGTDTQYF
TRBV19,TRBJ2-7,CASSIRASGSYEQYF
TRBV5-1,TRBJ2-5,CASSTGLAGLEETQYF
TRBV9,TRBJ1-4,CASSVGPLWQKLFF
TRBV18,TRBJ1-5,CASSHQGERNQPQHF
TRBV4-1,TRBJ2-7,CASSPPLGTGFFEQYF
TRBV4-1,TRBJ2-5,CASSPGLAGSQETQYF
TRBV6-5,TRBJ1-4,CASGAGLPTNEKLFF
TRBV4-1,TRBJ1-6,CASSQGKVGGNSPLHF
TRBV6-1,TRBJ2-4,CASSDGGLLENIQYF
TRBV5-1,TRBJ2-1,CASSLGTRDNEQFF
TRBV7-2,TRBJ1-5,CASSFTKGSGQPQHF
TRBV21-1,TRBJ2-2,CASSLSGTGGLNTGELFF
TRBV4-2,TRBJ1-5,CASSQYLRQDNQPQHF
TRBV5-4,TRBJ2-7,CASREGQSYEQYF
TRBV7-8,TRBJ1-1,CASSGRGNTEAFF
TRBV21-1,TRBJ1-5,CASSRDRENQPQHF
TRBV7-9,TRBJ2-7,CASSLTATYEQYF
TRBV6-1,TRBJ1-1,CASWWGGRQEAFF
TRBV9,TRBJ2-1,CASSLALGLPNNEQFF
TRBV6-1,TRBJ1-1,CASKRPRNTEAFF
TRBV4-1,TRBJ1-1,CASSPRSGTFGPMNTEAFF
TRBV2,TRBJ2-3,CASNLDRGTDTQYF
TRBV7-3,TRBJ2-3,CASSLMVSVAGAPGTQYF
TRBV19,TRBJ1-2,CASSPGQALYGYTF
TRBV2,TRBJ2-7,CASSEQSSSYEQYF
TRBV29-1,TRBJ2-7,CSVELGPGTYEQYF
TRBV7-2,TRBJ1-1,CASSYGTANTEAFF
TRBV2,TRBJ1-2,CASRLNRGRSYGYTF
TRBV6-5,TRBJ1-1,CASSTGSTEAFF
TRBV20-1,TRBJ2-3,CSAFRRDTQYF
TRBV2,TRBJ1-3,CASSDHQRGNTIYF
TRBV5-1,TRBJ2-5,CASSLEWGGGETQYF
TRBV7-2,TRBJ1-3,CASSYTGVLLSTIYF
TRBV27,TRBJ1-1,CASILLMNTEAFF
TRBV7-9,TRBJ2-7,CASSGRGEQYF